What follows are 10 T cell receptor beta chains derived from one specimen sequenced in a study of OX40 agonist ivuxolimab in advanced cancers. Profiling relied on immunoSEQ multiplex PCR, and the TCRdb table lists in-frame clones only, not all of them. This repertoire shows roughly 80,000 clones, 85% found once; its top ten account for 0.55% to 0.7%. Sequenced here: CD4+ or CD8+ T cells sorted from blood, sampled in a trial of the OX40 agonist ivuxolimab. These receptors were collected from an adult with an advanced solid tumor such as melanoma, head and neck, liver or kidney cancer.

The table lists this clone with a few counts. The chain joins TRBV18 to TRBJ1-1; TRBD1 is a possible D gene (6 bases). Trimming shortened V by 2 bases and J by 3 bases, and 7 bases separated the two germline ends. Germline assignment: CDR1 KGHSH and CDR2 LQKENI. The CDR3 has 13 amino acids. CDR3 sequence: CASSPSGDTEAFF. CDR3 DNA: TGTGCCAGCTCACCATCAGGGGACACTGAAGCTTTCTTT.

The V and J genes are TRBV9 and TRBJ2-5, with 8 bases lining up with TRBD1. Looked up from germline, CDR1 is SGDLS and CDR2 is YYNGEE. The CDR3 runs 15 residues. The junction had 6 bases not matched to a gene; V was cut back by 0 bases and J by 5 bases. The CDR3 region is CASSVGQGAVETQYF. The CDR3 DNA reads TGTGCCAGCAGCGTAGGGCAGGGGGCTGTGGAGACCCAGTACTTC. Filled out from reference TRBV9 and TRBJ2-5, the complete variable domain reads DSGVTQTPKHLITATGQRVTLRCSPRSGDLSVYWYQQSLDQGLQFLIQYYNGEERAKGNILERFSAQQFPDLHSELNLSSLELGDSALYFCASSVGQGAVETQYFGPGTRLLVL.

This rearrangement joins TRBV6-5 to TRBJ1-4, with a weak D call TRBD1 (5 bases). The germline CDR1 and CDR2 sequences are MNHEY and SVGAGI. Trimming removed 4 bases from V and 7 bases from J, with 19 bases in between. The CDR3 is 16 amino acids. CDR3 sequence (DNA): TGTGCCAGCAGTTCCACTCCGTCAGGGATGAGTGAAAAACTGTTTTTT. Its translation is CASSSTPSGMSEKLFF.

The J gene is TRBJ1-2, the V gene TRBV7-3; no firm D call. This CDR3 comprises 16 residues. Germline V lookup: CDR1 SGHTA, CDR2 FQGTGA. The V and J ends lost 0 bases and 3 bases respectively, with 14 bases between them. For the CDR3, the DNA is TGTGCCAGCAGCTTAACTATCCAGGCCCTTGACTATGGCTACACCTTC. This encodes CASSLTIQALDYGYTF.

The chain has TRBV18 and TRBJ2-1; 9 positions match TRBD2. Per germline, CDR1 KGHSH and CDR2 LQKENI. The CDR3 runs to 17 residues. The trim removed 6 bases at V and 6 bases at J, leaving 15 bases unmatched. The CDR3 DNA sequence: TGTGCCAGCTCTCCTCTGGGGAGCGGGGGGTTCCGCAATGAGCAGTTCTTC. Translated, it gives CASSPLGSGGFRNEQFF.

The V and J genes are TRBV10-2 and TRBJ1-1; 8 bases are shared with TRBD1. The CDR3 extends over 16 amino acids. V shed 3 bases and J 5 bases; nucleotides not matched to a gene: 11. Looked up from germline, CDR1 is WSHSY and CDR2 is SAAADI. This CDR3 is CASSDPGGAGVTEAFF. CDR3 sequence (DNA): TGCGCCAGCAGTGACCCAGGGGGCGCCGGGGTAACTGAAGCTTTCTTT.

CDR3 residues: CAWSVQEGHGYTF. CDR3 nucleotide sequence: TGTGCCTGGAGTGTACAGGAGGGCCATGGCTACACCTTC. The rearrangement links TRBV30 to TRBJ1-2, with D possibly being TRBD1 (5 bases). CDR3 length: 13 amino acids. Trimming removed 0 bases from V and 6 bases from J, with 11 bases in between. Germline CDR1 reads GTSNPN; CDR2 reads SVGIG (reference sequence).

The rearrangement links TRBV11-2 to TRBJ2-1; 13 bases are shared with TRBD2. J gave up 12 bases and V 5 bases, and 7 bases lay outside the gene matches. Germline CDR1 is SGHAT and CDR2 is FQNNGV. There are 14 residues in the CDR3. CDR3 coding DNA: TGTGCCAGCAGCACCTCCACTAGCGGGGGGGCGCAGTTCTTC. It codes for CASSTSTSGGAQFF.

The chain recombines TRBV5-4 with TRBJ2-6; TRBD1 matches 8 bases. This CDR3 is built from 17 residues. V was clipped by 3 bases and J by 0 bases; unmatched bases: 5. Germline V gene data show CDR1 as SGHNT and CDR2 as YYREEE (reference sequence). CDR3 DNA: TGTGCCAGCAGCTCAGGGGGCAGGTCCTCTGGGGCCAACGTCCTGACTTTC. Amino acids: CASSSGGRSSGANVLTF.

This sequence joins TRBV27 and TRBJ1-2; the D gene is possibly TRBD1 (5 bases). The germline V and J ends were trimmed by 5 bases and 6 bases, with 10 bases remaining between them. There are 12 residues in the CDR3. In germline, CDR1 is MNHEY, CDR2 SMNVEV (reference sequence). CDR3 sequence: CASSLGGDGYTF. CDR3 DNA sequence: TGTGCCAGCAGTCTCGGAGGGGATGGCTACACCTTC.